Given below is one T cell receptor (beta chain) in context. This receptor's antigen is unknown. Within one base of it there is no much larger clone, and no base qualities were kept. To sequence the TCRbeta CDR3 region, genomic DNA was isolated from the sorted cells. The immunoSEQ Assay was used for sequencing of TCRbeta CDR3 regions. Sourced from immuneACCESS, this table was stored by TCRdb with only in-frame sequences that have V and J called. A share of the clones is absent; for the studies checked, an unresolved V gene accounts for under half, and the remainder has no known explanation. The sample table records over 150,000 clones; around 94% of these occur just once. The leading ten clones occupy around 0.31% of the sample. These data originate in a study of OX40 agonist ivuxolimab in advanced cancers. For the study in its entirety: Ivuxolimab, which targeted the costimulatory receptor OX40 (CD134), was an agonistic, fully human IgG2 monoclonal antibody. Of the 52 patients in dose escalation, 19 had hepatocellular carcinoma, some 15 had melanoma, 9 had renal cell carcinoma and 9 had head and neck cancer. Intravenous ivuxolimab was administered to patients every 2 weeks at six dose levels: 0.01, 0.1, 0.3, 1.5, 3 and 10 mg/kg. The purpose of peripheral TCRbeta sequencing was to test whether ivuxolimab changed TCR sequence diversity and led to clonal T-cell expansion. In the dose-escalation cohort, over 65% of patients were male, and the mean age was approximately 64 years, with a range of 23 to 79. Three dose-escalation patients achieved partial responses, one with hepatocellular carcinoma and two with cutaneous melanoma. Patients were allowed to have had prior anti-PD-1, anti-PD-L1 or anti-CTLA-4 therapy, and 40% of the dose-escalation patients had previously received checkpoint inhibitors. The paper reports the monotherapy dose-escalation portion (N of about 47 patients) of the phase I ivuxolimab trial.

Sequences LNHDA (CDR1) and SQIVND (CDR2) are obtained from the germline V gene (reference sequence). The CDR3 goes from the cysteine to the phenylalanine over 14 residues. Only the CDR3 region is kept as DNA, spanning 42 bases read in frame from base 1. The junction shows trimming of 5 bases on V and 6 bases on J, plus 17 bases between the germline ends. Summary of the overall study and its limitations: After ivuxolimab, more expanded clones were found on average in CD8+ T cells than in CD4+ T cells. Antigen specificity was not determined for the clonally expanded peripheral T cells. Low levels of normalized T-cell clonal expansion were also seen in some patients who did not respond. At doses from 0.1 to 3.0 mg/kg, clonal expansion was seen in both CD4+ and CD8+ blood T cells between baseline and week 6. In partial responders in the 0.1-3.0 mg/kg groups, normalized peripheral clonal expansion was found to be among the lowest, especially among CD8+ T cells.

The trial excluded patients who had a history of autoimmune disease or who were on systemic immunosuppression. In every dose cohort, peripheral blood was drawn for TCR sequencing at baseline, cycle 4 day 1, and cycle 7 day 1. The samples were taken from a phase I, first-in-human, multicenter, open-label dose-escalation trial of ivuxolimab. Adults with locally advanced or metastatic melanoma, renal cell carcinoma, hepatocellular carcinoma or head and neck squamous cell carcinoma were enrolled in the trial. Before TCR sequencing, CD4+ T cells and CD8+ T cells from peripheral blood were sorted into separate populations.

The chain is made from TRBV19 and TRBJ2-7; the D gene is perhaps TRBD2, on 6 matching bases. The material was CD4+ or CD8+ T cells sorted from blood, obtained in a trial of the OX40 agonist ivuxolimab. The clonotype was recovered from an adult with an advanced solid tumor such as melanoma, head and neck, liver or kidney cancer. The CDR3 sequence is CASSPLAGLGEQYF. The DNA is as follows: TGTGCCAGTAGTCCTTTGGCGGGATTAGGCGAGCAGTACTTC.